The rows below give T cell receptor beta chains drawn from one sample of a study of shared clonotypes between healthy human individuals. The data were produced by immunoSEQ multiplex PCR, yet TCRdb's version contains in-frame clones alone and is incomplete. Here the sample spans 2 million to 2.5 million clones, 80% to 95% being singletons. Sequencing was performed on naive CD4+ T cells from PBMCs. The source of these receptors is a man aged 18 to 30 in good health. Some clones in this sample may be carry-over from other donors' samples. The CDR3 runs from the conserved cysteine through the conserved F or W. D genes are given only for firm matches. For some rows the clone size is stated as once, few or many, or as a class when expanded; others skip it.

>.|TRBD2|TRBJ2-2|15|TRBV4-1
CASSQGLANTGELFF
TGCGCCAGCAGCCAGGGACTAGCGAACACCGGGGAGCTGTTTTTT
>.|.|TRBJ2-7|15|TRBV2
CASSDGRGSPYEQYF
TGTGCCAGCAGTGATGGAAGGGGGTCTCCCTACGAGCAGTACTTC
>.|.|TRBJ2-2|13|TRBV10-3
CAISLQDTGELFF
TGTGCCATCAGCCTCCAGGACACCGGGGAGCTGTTTTTT
>.|TRBD2|TRBJ2-2|16|TRBV11-3
CASSLDTREGTGELFF
TGTGCCAGCAGCTTAGATACCAGGGAGGGGACCGGGGAGCTGTTTTTT
>.|TRBD2|TRBJ2-1|17|TRBV28
CASSPPGLAGIYNEQFF
TGTGCCAGCAGTCCTCCGGGACTAGCGGGGATTTACAATGAGCAGTTCTTC
>.|.|TRBJ2-3|16|TRBV27
CASSGDSSPSTDTQYF
TGTGCCAGCAGTGGGGACTCTAGTCCTAGCACAGATACGCAGTATTTT
>.|.|TRBJ1-2|14|TRBV13
CASSFAGRDYGYTF
TGTGCCAGCAGTTTTGCGGGCCGCGACTATGGCTACACCTTC
>.|.|TRBJ2-5|14|TRBV27
CASSNGRTQETQYF
TGTGCCAGCAGCAACGGACGTACCCAAGAGACCCAGTACTTC
>.|.|TRBJ2-5|13|TRBV5-1
CASESGLRETQYF
TGCGCCAGCGAGTCCGGGCTTAGGGAGACCCAGTACTTC
>.|.|TRBJ2-3|16|TRBV28
CASSREGFRHTDTQYF
TGTGCCAGCAGTCGCGAGGGGTTTAGGCACACAGATACGCAGTATTTT
>.|.|TRBJ1-1|15|TRBV7-3
CASSLIGAQNTEAFF
TGTGCCAGCAGCTTAATCGGAGCCCAGAACACTGAAGCTTTCTTT
>.|.|TRBJ2-2|16|TRBV5-1
CASSLGRGTNTGELFF
TGCGCCAGCAGCTTGGGTCGCGGGACGAACACCGGGGAGCTGTTTTTT
>.|TRBD1|TRBJ2-3|14|TRBV7-9
CASSFGTATDTQYF
TGTGCCAGCAGCTTCGGGACAGCCACAGATACGCAGTATTTT
>.|.|TRBJ2-1|11|TRBV29-1
CSVVEYNEQFF
TGCAGCGTTGTGGAGTACAATGAGCAGTTCTTC
>.|.|TRBJ1-1|13|TRBV6-5
CASRSHRNTEAFF
TGTGCCAGCAGGTCACACAGGAACACTGAAGCTTTCTTT
>.|.|TRBJ2-2|14|TRBV29-1
CSVAGSPNTGELFF
TGCAGCGTTGCAGGGAGCCCGAACACCGGGGAGCTGTTTTTT
>.|.|TRBJ2-5|12|TRBV28
CATRSGEETQYF
TGTGCCACCAGGTCCGGGGAAGAGACCCAGTACTTC
>.|.|TRBJ1-4|16|TRBV5-1
CASSKRDRATNEKLFF
TGCGCCAGCAGCAAAAGGGACCGAGCAACTAATGAAAAACTGTTTTTT
>.|.|TRBJ2-2|15|TRBV6-1
CASGVIRRNTGELFF
TGTGCCAGCGGGGTAATAAGGCGGAACACCGGGGAGCTGTTTTTT
>.|TRBD2|TRBJ2-1|14|TRBV6-4
CASGSGSSYNEQFF
TGTGCAAGCGGGAGTGGGAGCTCCTACAATGAGCAGTTCTTC
>.|.|TRBJ2-7|11|TRBV20-1
CSASEGREQYF
TGCAGTGCTAGTGAGGGGCGGGAGCAGTACTTC
>.|.|TRBJ2-3|14|TRBV5-1
CASSPVAGLDTQYF
TGCGCCAGCAGCCCAGTCGCAGGGTTGGATACGCAGTATTTT
>.|TRBD2|TRBJ2-7|15|TRBV7-2
CASSPRLAGQSKQYF
TGTGCCAGCAGCCCGAGACTAGCGGGCCAGTCTAAGCAGTACTTC
>once|.|TRBJ2-5|15|TRBV5-1
CASSLEGSTGETQYF
TGCGCCAGCAGCTTGGAAGGGAGCACGGGAGAGACCCAGTACTTC
>.|.|TRBJ2-1|14|TRBV14
CASSQGLNYNEQFF
TGTGCCAGCAGCCAAGGTCTGAACTACAATGAGCAGTTCTTC
>.|.|TRBJ1-5|14|TRBV9
CASSVRAEVQPQHF
TGTGCCAGCAGCGTAAGGGCAGAAGTTCAGCCCCAGCATTTT
>.|TRBD2|TRBJ2-1|17|TRBV5-4
CASSLVSGTPPYNEQFF
TGTGCCAGCAGCTTGGTTAGCGGGACTCCCCCCTACAATGAGCAGTTCTTC
>.|.|TRBJ2-1|12|TRBV9
CASSATENEQFF
TGTGCCAGCAGCGCCACTGAAAATGAGCAGTTCTTC
>.|.|TRBJ2-3|14|TRBV10-2
CASSEAYSTDTQYF
TGCGCCAGCAGTGAGGCGTATAGCACAGATACGCAGTATTTT
>.|TRBD1|TRBJ1-1|14|TRBV7-2
CASSPRQGWGEAFF
TGTGCCAGCAGCCCGCGACAGGGATGGGGTGAAGCTTTCTTT
>.|.|TRBJ2-7|12|TRBV6-1
CASRTGTREQYF
TGTGCCAGCAGAACAGGGACTCGGGAGCAGTACTTC
>.|.|TRBJ2-1|12|TRBV28
CASSLLGQNEFF
TGTGCCAGCAGTTTATTAGGACAAAACGAGTTCTTC
>once|.|TRBJ2-3|12|TRBV5-1
CASSLRTDTQYF
TGCGCCAGCAGCTTGAGGACAGATACGCAGTATTTT
>.|.|TRBJ1-3|19|TRBV30
CAWRQRGGGRPNSGNTIYF
TGTGCCTGGAGGCAAAGGGGGGGCGGCAGGCCCAACTCTGGAAACACCATATATTTT
>few|TRBD1|TRBJ1-1|15|TRBV5-1
CASSLRQGMNTEAFF
TGCGCCAGCAGCTTACGACAGGGCATGAACACTGAAGCTTTCTTT
>.|TRBD2|TRBJ2-7|14|TRBV6-5
CASNPPGGVGEQYF
TGTGCCAGCAACCCCCCTGGGGGGGTGGGTGAGCAGTACTTC
>.|.|TRBJ1-4|17|TRBV5-1
CASSSRGSRGLAEKLFF
TGCGCCAGCAGCTCCAGGGGATCCAGGGGTTTAGCGGAAAAACTGTTTTTT
>.|.|TRBJ2-7|15|TRBV11-2
CASRGGGRGHSGQYF
TGTGCCAGCAGGGGCGGGGGCAGGGGGCATAGTGGGCAGTACTTC
>once|TRBD1|TRBJ2-1|15|TRBV5-1
CASSLDGQGFDEQFF
TGCGCCAGCAGCTTGGATGGACAGGGTTTCGATGAGCAGTTCTTC
>few|.|TRBJ1-1|14|TRBV6-1
CASSGWTGDTEAFF
TGTGCCAGCAGTGGATGGACGGGAGACACTGAAGCTTTCTTT
>.|TRBD1|TRBJ2-7|15|TRBV6-5
CASSRGQGLFYEQYF
TGTGCCAGCAGCCGTGGACAGGGGTTATTCTACGAGCAGTACTTC
>few|TRBD1|TRBJ1-2|13|TRBV7-3
CASSLGQGPGYTF
TGTGCCAGCAGCTTGGGACAGGGTCCTGGCTACACCTTC
>.|.|TRBJ2-2|14|TRBV12-2
CASRFKGDTGELFF
TGTGCAAGTCGCTTTAAGGGGGACACCGGGGAGCTGTTTTTT
>.|.|TRBJ2-2|13|TRBV30
CAWSLVDTGELFF
TGTGCCTGGAGTCTTGTAGACACCGGGGAGCTGTTTTTT
>.|.|TRBJ2-4|13|TRBV6-1
CASSESPGDIQYF
TGTGCCAGCAGTGAATCACCGGGGGACATTCAGTACTTC
>few|TRBD1|TRBJ1-4|15|TRBV28
CASSPRDRGNEKLFF
TGTGCCAGCAGTCCCCGGGACAGGGGAAATGAAAAACTGTTTTTT
>.|.|TRBJ2-6|14|TRBV27
CASSFNTGANVLTF
TGTGCCAGCAGTTTCAACACGGGGGCCAACGTCCTGACTTTC
>.|.|TRBJ2-1|13|TRBV5-1
CASSLEVPNEQFF
TGCGCCAGCAGCTTGGAGGTCCCCAATGAGCAGTTCTTC
>.|TRBD1|TRBJ1-2|15|TRBV5-1
CASSTGTVRDYGYTF
TGCGCCAGCAGCACAGGGACAGTACGGGACTATGGCTACACCTTC
>.|TRBD2|TRBJ2-1|14|TRBV9
CASSGTSQNNEQFF
TGTGCCAGCAGCGGGACTAGCCAGAACAATGAGCAGTTCTTC
>.|TRBD1|TRBJ2-3|16|TRBV18
CASSPIIDRGTDTQYF
TGTGCCAGCTCACCAATCATCGACAGGGGGACAGATACGCAGTATTTT
>few|TRBD1|TRBJ1-5|14|TRBV6-5
CASSRTGGGQPQHF
TGTGCCAGCAGCCGGACAGGGGGCGGTCAGCCCCAGCATTTT